The present T cell receptor beta chain was sequenced within a study of T cell clonotyping in hematopoietic cell transplantation. Study-level points and caveats: Graft donor and pretransplant recipient Inverse Simpson Index values predicted broader posttransplant TCR diversity. Recipient TCR diversity dropped after transplant; expanded clonotypes rose from day 30 to 180.

Using immunoSEQ multiplex PCR, the repertoire was profiled, and TCRdb retains in-frame clones only, with some absent. The data contain 12,000 to 15,000 clones, over 75% of them singletons. Recipient blood drawn about 28 days pretransplant and days 30, 100, 180 after. This clone was recorded once. The antigen is unknown. Per germline, CDR1 GTSNPN and CDR2 SVGIG (reference sequence). CDR3 length: 13 residues. V was trimmed by 1 base and J by 5 bases, leaving 9 bases between them. The chain is built from TRBV30 and TRBJ1-5; D unclear. The TCR was taken from a male patient aged 50 or older who had an allogeneic stem cell transplant from an unrelated donor, so T cells may come from the graft donor. Some clones in this sample may be carry-over from other donors' samples. The sequencing here drew on PBMCs, taken 100 days after allogeneic stem cell transplant. The CDR3 DNA follows: TGTGCCTGGAGTGGCGGTGGTGATCAGCCCCAGCATTTT. Translation: CAWSGGGDQPQHF. The variable domain in full, with the rest retrieved from reference TRBV30 and TRBJ1-5, is SQTIHQWPATLVQPVGSPLSLECTVEGTSNPNLYWYRQAAGRGLQLLFYSVGIGQISSEVPQNLSASRPQDRQFILSSKKLLLSDSGFYLCAWSGGGDQPQHFGDGTRLSIL.